A selection of T cell receptor beta chains follows, all from one sample in a study of early T cells in non-severe SARS-CoV-2 infection. TCRdb re-called the 5' RACE reads through MiXCR, storing one row per CDR3 protein. The repertoire holds 75,000 to 100,000 distinct CDR3 sequences, with about 15% as singletons. Sequencing input: whole blood. The receptors were gathered from an adult who was a healthcare worker with PCR-confirmed SARS-CoV-2 infection or an uninfected control (not recorded which). CDR3s include the opening cysteine and the closing phenylalanine or tryptophan. The order of the fields is V gene, D gene, clone size, J gene, CDR3 DNA, CDR3 protein. D genes are given only for firm matches. The listing skips clone size in some rows; elsewhere it reads once, few, many or a size class.

V: TRBV27
D: TRBD1
size: .
J: TRBJ2-1
DNA: TGTGCCAGCAGTTCTTGGACAGGGGGCCCCACCAATGAGCAGTTCTTC
CDR3: CASSSWTGGPTNEQFF

V: TRBV5-4
D: .
size: .
J: TRBJ1-1
DNA: TGTGCCAGCAGCCGTCCAGTGGGCGAAGTAGCTTTCTTT
CDR3: CASSRPVGEVAFF

V: TRBV3-1
D: .
size: .
J: TRBJ2-6
DNA: TGTGCCACCCGAGCGTCCGGGGCCAACGTCCTGACTTTC
CDR3: CATRASGANVLTF

V: TRBV11-2
D: .
size: few
J: TRBJ2-3
DNA: TGTGCCAGCAGCTTAAGTGGGGGGAGTCGCACAGATACGCAGTATTTT
CDR3: CASSLSGGSRTDTQYF

V: TRBV5-1
D: .
size: .
J: TRBJ1-5
DNA: TGCGCCAGCAGCTTTGCAGGGGATTACAATCAGCCCCAGCATTTT
CDR3: CASSFAGDYNQPQHF

V: TRBV2
D: TRBD1
size: many
J: TRBJ1-1
DNA: TGTGCCAGCAGTGAGGGCAGGGGGCGGCTGCAGGCGACTGAAGCTTTCTTT
CDR3: CASSEGRGRLQATEAFF

V: TRBV7-9
D: .
size: many
J: TRBJ2-5
DNA: TGTGCCAGCAGTGCCCCTGGGGGAGAGACCCAGTACTTC
CDR3: CASSAPGGETQYF

V: TRBV7-9
D: .
size: few
J: TRBJ1-6
DNA: TGTGCCAGCAGCTTGGACGGGGACAATTCACCCCTCCACTTT
CDR3: CASSLDGDNSPLHF

V: TRBV7-9
D: .
size: .
J: TRBJ2-1
DNA: TGTGCCAGCAGCCCCCCGACTACTGGATACAATGAGCAGTTCTTC
CDR3: CASSPPTTGYNEQFF

V: TRBV5-1
D: .
size: few
J: TRBJ1-4
DNA: TGCGCCAGCAGCTGGGGGGGCGCGGGTGAAAAACTGTTTTTT
CDR3: CASSWGGAGEKLFF

V: TRBV29-1
D: .
size: .
J: TRBJ2-1
DNA: TGCAGCGTCTACCCGGAGCAGTTCTTC
CDR3: CSVYPEQFF

V: TRBV7-2
D: .
size: few
J: TRBJ2-3
DNA: TGTGCCAGCAGCTCGCCCACACAACAAGATACGCAGTATTTT
CDR3: CASSSPTQQDTQYF

V: TRBV6-4
D: .
size: many
J: TRBJ2-3
DNA: TGTGCCAGCAGTGACTCGCCTAGCACAGATACGCAGTATTTT
CDR3: CASSDSPSTDTQYF

V: TRBV6-1
D: .
size: few
J: TRBJ2-5
DNA: TGTGCCAGCGTCTTGAACCCTTGGGGGGAACAAGAGACCCAGTACTTC
CDR3: CASVLNPWGEQETQYF

V: TRBV20-1
D: .
size: many
J: TRBJ1-2
DNA: TGCAGTGCCATACAGGGCCTTGGCTACACCTTC
CDR3: CSAIQGLGYTF

V: TRBV7-2
D: TRBD1
size: .
J: TRBJ2-7
DNA: TGTGCCAGCAGCCGAGCTAAAGGGGACAGGTTAAACGAGCAGTACTTC
CDR3: CASSRAKGDRLNEQYF

V: TRBV15
D: TRBD2
size: .
J: TRBJ2-1
DNA: TGTGCCACCAGCAGAGGAGGGACTAGCGGGAGTCTGCAGTTCTTC
CDR3: CATSRGGTSGSLQFF

V: TRBV29-1
D: .
size: .
J: TRBJ2-2
DNA: TGCAGCGTTTCAGTCACCGGGGAGCTGTTTTTT
CDR3: CSVSVTGELFF

V: TRBV2
D: .
size: few
J: TRBJ2-4
DNA: TGTGCCAGCATTAGCGGTCTAGCCAAAAACATTCAGTACTTC
CDR3: CASISGLAKNIQYF

V: TRBV12-3/TRBV12-4
D: TRBD2
size: many
J: TRBJ2-5
DNA: TGTGCCAGCAGCGCCACTAGCGGGGGCCGGAAGACCCAGTACTTC
CDR3: CASSATSGGRKTQYF

V: TRBV12-3/TRBV12-4
D: .
size: many
J: TRBJ1-1
DNA: TGTGCCAGCAGTTTGGGGAGGAGCACTGAAGCTTTCTTT
CDR3: CASSLGRSTEAFF

V: TRBV5-1
D: TRBD1
size: once
J: TRBJ1-2
DNA: TGCGCCAGCAGCCCTGGAGGAGGGGGCGCCTATGGCTACACCTTC
CDR3: CASSPGGGGAYGYTF

V: TRBV29-1
D: TRBD1
size: few
J: TRBJ2-7
DNA: TGCAGCGTCCGAGGGACAGGGGGTGGCGAGCAGTACTTC
CDR3: CSVRGTGGGEQYF

V: TRBV3-1
D: TRBD1
size: .
J: TRBJ1-6
DNA: TGTGCCAGCAGCAAGGACAGGGTTGGTTCACCCCTCCACTTT
CDR3: CASSKDRVGSPLHF

V: TRBV28
D: .
size: many
J: TRBJ2-6
DNA: TGTGCCAGCACTACGACAGGACTTTCCTCTGGGGCCAACGTCCTGACTTTC
CDR3: CASTTTGLSSGANVLTF

V: TRBV20-1
D: TRBD1
size: few
J: TRBJ1-2
DNA: TGCAGTGCTAGTGGGACAGGGGGCAGTAATGGCTACACCTTC
CDR3: CSASGTGGSNGYTF